The 23 T cell receptor beta chains in this list originate from one sample, sequenced in a study of cytomegalovirus exposure and HLA in healthy donors. Primers: 60 Vbeta forward and 13 Jbeta reverse. Libraries were prepared by immunoSEQ multiplex PCR; TCRdb keeps only in-frame clonotypes and omits some of them. The sample shows 140,000 or so clones, roughly 62% of them seen only once. Material for sequencing was PBMCs. The receptors stem from a man aged 60 to 69 in good health and CMV-seronegative.

V usage is TRBV27 and J usage is TRBJ1-2, with D unresolved. This CDR3 region has 12 residues. V was shortened by 5 bases and J by 0 bases, with 4 bases between the two germline ends. Germline V gene lookup returns CDR1 MNHEY and CDR2 SMNVEV (reference sequence). CDR3 in amino acids: CASSLANYGYTF. CDR3 nucleotides: TGTGCCAGCAGTCTAGCTAACTATGGCTACACCTTC.

The DNA of the CDR3 is TGCGCCAGCAGCCAAGAGACAGGGTCGAACACCGGGGAGCTGTTTTTT. This encodes CASSQETGSNTGELFF. This chain connects TRBV4-1 to TRBJ2-2; TRBD1 matches 7 bases. This CDR3 is built from 16 residues. The V gene end was trimmed by 0 bases and the J gene end by 0 bases; junction bases not matched to a gene: 1. Germline V lookup: CDR1 MGHRA, CDR2 YSYEKL.

V is TRBV5-4 and J is TRBJ2-5; 9 bases are a match to TRBD1. V trimming: 2 bases; J trimming: 2 bases; junction bases outside the gene matches: 4. In germline, CDR1 is SGHNT, CDR2 YYREEE (reference sequence). This CDR3 is built from 15 residues. The CDR3 DNA follows: TGTGCCAGCAGCTTAGGGACAGGGAGACAAGAGACCCAGTACTTC. It yields the protein CASSLGTGRQETQYF.

V and J are TRBV7-8 and TRBJ2-6; 7 nucleotides match TRBD2. V lost 1 base and J lost 0; bases outside the gene matches: 0. The CDR3 contains 16 residues. Germline V gene data show CDR1 as SGHVS and CDR2 as FQNEAQ. The CDR3 region is CASSLGGGSGANVLTF. DNA of the CDR3: TGTGCCAGCAGCTTAGGGGGGGGCTCTGGGGCCAACGTCCTGACTTTC.

V and J are TRBV6-5 and TRBJ1-1; no clear D gene. CDR1 is MNHEY and CDR2 is SVGAGI in the germline V gene. CDR3 size: 15 residues. V shed 5 bases and J shed 0 bases, with 13 bases lying between them. The CDR3 loop reads CASSLSRILNTEAFF. The DNA of the CDR3 is TGTGCCAGCAGTCTCAGCAGGATACTGAACACTGAAGCTTTCTTT.

V is TRBV30 and J is TRBJ2-5; 8 bases map to TRBD2. CDR3 length equals 15 residues. Unmatched junction bases numbered 7, after V lost 2 bases and J lost 2 bases. CDR1 is GTSNPN, CDR2 SVGIG, per germline (reference sequence). The CDR3 DNA follows: TGTGCCTGGAGTAGGGGCGGGAGGAGGCAAGAGACCCAGTACTTC. Its translation is CAWSRGGRRQETQYF.

This clone has only one observation. This sequence joins TRBV28 and TRBJ2-1, with D possibly matching TRBD1 (7 bases). CDR3 length: 15 residues. CDR1 and CDR2 from the germline V gene are MDHEN and SYDVKM. The V end was cut by 4 bases, the J end by 12 bases, with 22 bases between. The CDR3 coding sequence is TGTGCCAGCAGTTCCCCCAGGGGGGTGCAAGGCCGGCAGTTCTTC. Protein: CASSSPRGVQGRQFF.

The gene calls are TRBV14 and TRBJ1-4, with D unresolved. With 4 bases removed from V and 4 bases from J, the gap between germline ends came to 7 bases. Germline assignment: CDR1 SGHDN and CDR2 FVKESK. This CDR3 region has 13 residues. This CDR3 reads CASSPRGNEKLFF. CDR3 DNA: TGTGCCAGCAGCCCCCGGGGTAATGAAAAACTGTTTTTT.

The V call is TRBV7-7, the J call TRBJ2-1; 8 bases agree with TRBD2. The germline V gene encodes CDR1 SSHAT and CDR2 FNYEAQ (reference sequence). The length of the CDR3 is 15 residues. The ends lost 1 base at V and 9 bases at J; junction bases unmatched: 8. The CDR3 bases are TGTGCCAGCAGCTTAGACCCCAGCGGGAGTGGTGAGCAGTTCTTC. Protein product: CASSLDPSGSGEQFF.

The rearrangement joins TRBV5-1 to TRBJ1-2; TRBD1 matches at 9 bases. The CDR3 has 15 residues. Germline loops: CDR1 SGHRS, CDR2 YFSETQ. With V trimmed by 0 bases and J by 6 bases, 6 bases remained unmatched. In DNA form, the CDR3 reads TGCGCCAGCAGCTTGGGGGGAACAGGGGGCGATGGCTACACCTTC. Amino acid sequence: CASSLGGTGGDGYTF.

The chain combines TRBV5-1 with TRBJ2-5; 11 bases fit TRBD1. The length of the CDR3 is 17 residues. V shed 6 bases, J shed 5 bases, and the junction held 15 bases outside the gene matches. CDR1 and CDR2 (germline): SGHRS, YFSETQ. The CDR3 coding sequence is TGCGCCAGCACCATCACCGGGACAGGGGGTCTCGGGGAGACCCAGTACTTC. Amino acids: CASTITGTGGLGETQYF.

The chain is built from TRBV9 and TRBJ1-2, with D maybe TRBD1 (5 bases). The length of the CDR3 is 15 residues. V was pared by 5 bases and J by 4 bases, with 18 bases between. Germline CDR1 SGDLS, CDR2 YYNGEE. CDR3 in DNA: TGTGCCAGCAGAAAGTTACCAGGGATCGGCTATGGCTACACCTTC. Protein sequence: CASRKLPGIGYGYTF.

This clone was counted once. The V call is TRBV15, the J call TRBJ1-1; D possibly corresponds to TRBD1 (5 bases). Trimming took 8 bases from V and 9 from J, leaving 16 bases between them. The germline gives CDR1 LNHNV, CDR2 YYDKDF (reference sequence). CDR3 length equals 12 residues. The CDR3 coding sequence is TGTGCCACCTCTCGCCAGGGTCCGCAAGCTTTCTTT. This codes for CATSRQGPQAFF.

The J gene is TRBJ1-2, the V gene TRBV7-9, with D possibly being TRBD1 (5 bases). This CDR3 has 15 residues. V lost 1 base, J lost 4 bases, and 13 bases lay in between. Germline V CDR1 and CDR2: SEHNR, FQNEAQ (reference sequence). The DNA of the CDR3 is TGTGCCAGCAGCTTAGAGACGACAGCTACCTATGGCTACACCTTC. Encoded protein: CASSLETTATYGYTF.

V and J are TRBV7-8 and TRBJ1-2; TRBD1 matches 7 bases. V lost 5 bases and J lost 3; bases outside the gene matches: 3. Germline V gene sequence: CDR1 SGHVS, CDR2 FQNEAQ. The CDR3 runs 13 residues. CDR3 DNA sequence: TGTGCCAGCAGCCGGGACAGAGACTATGGCTACACCTTC. It yields the protein CASSRDRDYGYTF.

The chain joins TRBV6-1 to TRBJ2-1, with 9 bases fitting TRBD1. The ends lost 4 bases at V and 9 bases at J; junction bases unmatched: 16. This CDR3 spans 17 amino acids. CDR1 is MNHNS, CDR2 SASEGT, per germline. The CDR3 spells CASSGAFNGTGFGEQFF. CDR3 bases: TGTGCCAGCAGTGGAGCCTTTAACGGGACAGGGTTCGGTGAGCAGTTCTTC.

This clone was seen more than once but under ten times. V usage is TRBV7-6 and J usage is TRBJ2-5; possibly TRBD2 for D (6 bases). With 1 base removed from V and 9 bases from J, the gap between germline ends came to 9 bases. In germline, CDR1 is SGHVS, CDR2 FNYEAQ. The length of the CDR3 is 12 residues. CDR3 nucleotides: TGTGCCAGCAGCTTAGGGGGGGACGCCCAGTACTTC. This sequence encodes CASSLGGDAQYF.

J is TRBJ1-6 and V is TRBV6-5, with 10 bases aligning to TRBD1. The V gene end was trimmed by 3 bases and the J gene end by 10 bases; junction bases not matched to a gene: 6. The CDR3 extends over 15 amino acids. Germline V gives CDR1 MNHEY, CDR2 SVGAGI. CDR3 amino acids: CASSYWGTGESPLHF. The CDR3 bases are TGTGCCAGCAGTTATTGGGGGACAGGGGAGTCACCCCTCCACTTT.

V gene TRBV25-1 combines with J gene TRBJ2-3; tentative D call: TRBD2 (5 bases). The CDR3 runs 17 residues. Germline CDR1 and CDR2: MGHDK and SYGVNS. The germline V and J ends were trimmed by 3 bases and 3 bases, with 19 bases remaining between them. The CDR3 nucleotides read TGTGCCAGCAGTGACCCCCTGGAAGCTAGCTTGACAGATACGCAGTATTTT. Its translation: CASSDPLEASLTDTQYF. The full variable domain, with the rest looked up from reference TRBV25-1 and TRBJ2-3, is EADIYQTPRYLVIGTGKKITLECSQTMGHDKMYWYQQDPGMELHLIHYSYGVNSTEKGDLSSESTVSRIRTEHFPLTLESARPSHTSQYLCASSDPLEASLTDTQYFGPGTRLTVL.

The chain recombines TRBV27 with TRBJ2-1; a possible D gene is TRBD2 (5 bases). CDR1 is MNHEY, CDR2 SMNVEV, per germline (reference sequence). The CDR3 extends over 13 amino acids. The germline V and J ends were trimmed by 0 bases and 9 bases, with 9 bases remaining between them. The DNA for the CDR3 is TGTGCCAGCAGTTTATCGGTCCGGGGTGAGCAGTTCTTC. Its protein product is CASSLSVRGEQFF.

This rearrangement joins TRBV7-2 to TRBJ2-1, with no clear D. V lost 1 base and J lost 6, with 10 bases in between. Germline V CDR1 and CDR2: SGHTA, FQGNSA. CDR3 length: 14 amino acids. In DNA form, the CDR3 reads TGTGCCAGCAGCTTAGTCCTGAGTAGCAATGAGCAGTTCTTC. It encodes CASSLVLSSNEQFF.

The rearrangement links TRBV27 to TRBJ1-5; perhaps TRBD1 as D (6 bases). Germline lookup yields CDR1 MNHEY and CDR2 SMNVEV (reference sequence). V shed 3 bases and J shed 4 bases, with 10 bases lying between them. The CDR3 contains 14 residues. For the CDR3, the DNA is TGTGCCAGCAGTTTTCCGGACAGTAATCAGCCCCAGCATTTT. Amino acid sequence: CASSFPDSNQPQHF.

The chain has TRBV7-2 and TRBJ2-2; TRBD1 matches 9 bases. Trimming at V came to 8 bases and at J to 6 bases, leaving 10 bases not matched to a gene. CDR3 length: 15 residues. Germline values: CDR1 SGHTA, CDR2 FQGNSA. CDR3 nucleotide sequence: TGTGCCAGCCTACCGGGACAGGGTTTGGCCGGGGAGCTGTTTTTT. Encoded protein: CASLPGQGLAGELFF.